The present T cell receptor (beta chain) was sequenced within a study of blood T cell repertoires in COVID-19. At the level of the study: PBMCs, B-cell-depleted T cells, or T cells were the source of the cDNA or gDNA that made up the material.

The ends were cut back, 4 bases at V and 9 bases at J, with 14 bases in the middle. CDR1 SGHDT and CDR2 YYEEEE come from the germline V gene. This CDR3 region has 12 residues. This clone was observed a single time. Patients at the Seattle site were enrolled during active infection and followed longitudinally. Authors' processing steps: Amplified reference gene primers provided the basis for estimating nucleated cell counts. Sequencing used immunoSEQ multiplex PCR; TCRdb keeps in-frame clones, though not all of them. From that table come the V and J calls and clone size; the DNA was used to work out D and trimming. The sample has about 150,000 clones; about 88% are singletons.

The TCR originated in a human donor with COVID-19, enrolled during active disease. The donor label of this sample is uncertain. Source material: peripheral blood. The chain carries TRBV5-6 and TRBJ2-7; D possibly corresponds to TRBD2 (5 bases). This CDR3 is CASSHTAGLQYF. CDR3 bases: TGTGCCAGCAGCCACACTGCGGGCCTGCAGTACTTC.